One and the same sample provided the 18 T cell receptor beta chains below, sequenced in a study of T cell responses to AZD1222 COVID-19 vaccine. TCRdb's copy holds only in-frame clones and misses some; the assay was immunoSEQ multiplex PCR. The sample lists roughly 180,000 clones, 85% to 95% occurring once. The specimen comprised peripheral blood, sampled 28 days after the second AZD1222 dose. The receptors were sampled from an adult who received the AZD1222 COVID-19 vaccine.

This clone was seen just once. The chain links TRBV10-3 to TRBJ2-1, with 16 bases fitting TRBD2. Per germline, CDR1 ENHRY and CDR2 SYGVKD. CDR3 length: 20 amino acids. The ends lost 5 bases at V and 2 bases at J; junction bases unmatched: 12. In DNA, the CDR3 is TGTGCCATCAGTTCTTCTTTTGGGACTAGCGGGGGGGCGGCCTACAATGAGCAGTTCTTC. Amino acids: CAISSSFGTSGGAAYNEQFF.

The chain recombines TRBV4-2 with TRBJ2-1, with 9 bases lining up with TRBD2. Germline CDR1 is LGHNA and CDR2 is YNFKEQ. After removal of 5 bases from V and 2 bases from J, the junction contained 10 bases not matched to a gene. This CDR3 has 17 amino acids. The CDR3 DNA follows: TGTGCCAGCAGCGCCCTAACTAGCGGGCTAACCTACAATGAGCAGTTCTTC. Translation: CASSALTSGLTYNEQFF.

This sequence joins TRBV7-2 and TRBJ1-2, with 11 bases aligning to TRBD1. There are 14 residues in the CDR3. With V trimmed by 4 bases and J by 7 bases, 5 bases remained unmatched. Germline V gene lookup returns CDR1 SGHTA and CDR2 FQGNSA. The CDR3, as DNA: TGTGCCAGCAGCTGGAAGGACAGGGGGCTTGGCTACACCTTC. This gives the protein CASSWKDRGLGYTF.

CDR3 sequence: CARQGTGETQYF. CDR3 DNA sequence: TGTGCCAGACAGGGGACGGGAGAGACCCAGTACTTC. The chain carries TRBV30 and TRBJ2-5; 8 nucleotides match TRBD1. Trimming took 8 bases from V and 4 from J; bases not matched to a gene: 6. The CDR3 length is 12 residues. Germline values: CDR1 GTSNPN, CDR2 SVGIG (reference sequence).

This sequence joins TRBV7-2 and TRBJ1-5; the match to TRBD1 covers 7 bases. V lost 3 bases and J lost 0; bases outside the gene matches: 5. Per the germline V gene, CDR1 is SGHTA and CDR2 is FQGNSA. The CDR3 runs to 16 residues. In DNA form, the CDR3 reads TGTGCCAGCAGCTTGACAGGGAGCTATAGCAATCAGCCCCAGCATTTT. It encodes CASSLTGSYSNQPQHF.

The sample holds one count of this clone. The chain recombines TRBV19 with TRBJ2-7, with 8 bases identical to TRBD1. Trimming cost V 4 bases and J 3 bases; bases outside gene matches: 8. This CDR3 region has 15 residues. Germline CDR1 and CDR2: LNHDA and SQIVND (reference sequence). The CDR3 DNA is TGTGCCAGTAGTACCGGACAGGGTAGCGACTACGAGCAGTACTTC. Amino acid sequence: CASSTGQGSDYEQYF.

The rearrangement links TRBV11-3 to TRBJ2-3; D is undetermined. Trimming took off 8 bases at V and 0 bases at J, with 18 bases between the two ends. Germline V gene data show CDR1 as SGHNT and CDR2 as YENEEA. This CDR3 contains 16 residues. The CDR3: CASSTMGATSTDTQYF. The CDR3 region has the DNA TGTGCCAGCTCCACGATGGGCGCTACTAGCACAGATACGCAGTATTTT.

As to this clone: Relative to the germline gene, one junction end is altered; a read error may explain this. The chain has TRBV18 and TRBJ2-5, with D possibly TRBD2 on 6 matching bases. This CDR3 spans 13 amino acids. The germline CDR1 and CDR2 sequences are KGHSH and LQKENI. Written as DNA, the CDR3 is TGTGCCAGCTCTACGGGGGAAGGATCCGGGACCAACTTC. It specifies CASSTGEGSGTNF.

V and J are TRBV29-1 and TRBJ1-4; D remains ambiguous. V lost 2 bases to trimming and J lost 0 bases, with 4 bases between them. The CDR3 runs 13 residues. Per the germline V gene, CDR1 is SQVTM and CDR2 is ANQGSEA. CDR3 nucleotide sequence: TGCAGCGTTGAACTGGCAACTAATGAAAAACTGTTTTTT. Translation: CSVELATNEKLFF.

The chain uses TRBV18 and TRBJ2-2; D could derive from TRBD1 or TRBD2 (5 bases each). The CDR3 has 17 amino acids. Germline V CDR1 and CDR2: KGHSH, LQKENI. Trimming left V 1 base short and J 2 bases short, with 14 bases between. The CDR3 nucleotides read TGTGCCAGCTCACCACAAGAGGGGTCCGTCAACACCGGGGAGCTGTTTTTT. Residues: CASSPQEGSVNTGELFF.

The DNA for the CDR3 is TGTGCCAGCAGTTCCCAGGGAACTTACAATGAGCAGTTCTTC. It codes for CASSSQGTYNEQFF. The V gene is TRBV27, the J gene TRBJ2-1, with D possibly being TRBD1 (5 bases). From germline, CDR1 is MNHEY and CDR2 SMNVEV (reference sequence). This CDR3 contains 14 residues. V gave up 4 bases and J gave up 4 bases, with 11 bases separating them.

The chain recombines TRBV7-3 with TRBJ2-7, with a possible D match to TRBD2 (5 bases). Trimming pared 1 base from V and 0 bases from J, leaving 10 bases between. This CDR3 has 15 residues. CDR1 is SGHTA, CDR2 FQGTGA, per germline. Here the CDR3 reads CASSLMAGTSYEQYF. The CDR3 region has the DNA TGTGCCAGCAGCTTAATGGCGGGTACCTCCTACGAGCAGTACTTC.

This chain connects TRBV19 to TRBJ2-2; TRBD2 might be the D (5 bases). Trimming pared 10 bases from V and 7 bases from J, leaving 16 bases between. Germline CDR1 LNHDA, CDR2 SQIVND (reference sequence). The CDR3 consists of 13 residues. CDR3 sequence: CATQRLAGGELFF. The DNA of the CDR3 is TGTGCCACCCAACGCCTAGCTGGCGGGGAGCTGTTTTTT.

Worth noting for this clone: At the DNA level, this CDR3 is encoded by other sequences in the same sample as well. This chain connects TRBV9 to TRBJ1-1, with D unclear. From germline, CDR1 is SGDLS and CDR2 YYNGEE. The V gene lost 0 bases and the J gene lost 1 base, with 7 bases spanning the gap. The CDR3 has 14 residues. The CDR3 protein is CASSVGQTNTEAFF. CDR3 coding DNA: TGTGCCAGCAGCGTAGGGCAGACGAACACTGAAGCTTTCTTT.

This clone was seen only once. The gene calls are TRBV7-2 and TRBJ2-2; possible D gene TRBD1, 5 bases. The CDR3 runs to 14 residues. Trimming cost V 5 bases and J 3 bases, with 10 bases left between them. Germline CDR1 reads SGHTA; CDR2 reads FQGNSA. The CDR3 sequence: CASSLQGHTGELFF. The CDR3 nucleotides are TGTGCCAGCAGCCTCCAGGGTCACACCGGGGAGCTGTTTTTT. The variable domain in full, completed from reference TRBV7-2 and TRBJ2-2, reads GAGVSQSPSNKVTEKGKDVELRCDPISGHTALYWYRQSLGQGLEFLIYFQGNSAPDKSGLPSDRFSAERTGGSVSTLTIQRTQQEDSAVYLCASSLQGHTGELFFGEGSRLTVL.

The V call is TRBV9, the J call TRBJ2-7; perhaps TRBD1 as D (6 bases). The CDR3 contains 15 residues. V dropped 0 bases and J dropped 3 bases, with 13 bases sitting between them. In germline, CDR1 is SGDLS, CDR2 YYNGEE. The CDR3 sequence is CASSVAGTPNYEQYF. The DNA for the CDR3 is TGTGCCAGCAGCGTAGCTGGGACACCGAACTACGAGCAGTACTTC.

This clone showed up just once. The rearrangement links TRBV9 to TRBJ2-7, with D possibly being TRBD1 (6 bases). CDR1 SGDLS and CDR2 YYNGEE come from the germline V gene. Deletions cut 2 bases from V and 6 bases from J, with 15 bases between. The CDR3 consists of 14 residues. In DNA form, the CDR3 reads TGTGCCAGCAGCGTGGACGTTGGGGACACCGAGCAGTACTTC. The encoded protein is CASSVDVGDTEQYF.

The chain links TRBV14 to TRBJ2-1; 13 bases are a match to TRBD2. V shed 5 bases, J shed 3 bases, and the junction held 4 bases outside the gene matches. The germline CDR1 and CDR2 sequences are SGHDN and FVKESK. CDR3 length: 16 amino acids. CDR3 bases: TGTGCCAGCAGCATACTAGCGGGGGGGGACTACAATGAGCAGTTCTTC. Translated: CASSILAGGDYNEQFF.